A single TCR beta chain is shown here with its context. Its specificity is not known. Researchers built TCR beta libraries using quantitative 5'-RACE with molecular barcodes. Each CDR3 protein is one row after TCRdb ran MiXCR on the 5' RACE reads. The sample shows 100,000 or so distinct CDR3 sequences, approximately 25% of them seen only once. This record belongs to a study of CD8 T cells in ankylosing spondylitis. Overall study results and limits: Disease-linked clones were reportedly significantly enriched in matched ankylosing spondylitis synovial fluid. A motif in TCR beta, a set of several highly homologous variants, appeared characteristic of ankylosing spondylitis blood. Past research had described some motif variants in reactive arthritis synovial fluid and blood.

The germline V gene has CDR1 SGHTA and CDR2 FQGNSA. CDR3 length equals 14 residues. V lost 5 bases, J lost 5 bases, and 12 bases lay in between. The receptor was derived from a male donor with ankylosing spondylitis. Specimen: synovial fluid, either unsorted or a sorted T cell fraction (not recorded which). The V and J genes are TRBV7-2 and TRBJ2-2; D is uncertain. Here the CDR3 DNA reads TGTGCCAGCAGCATCCCGCTCCCGACCGGGGAGCTGTTTTTT. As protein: CASSIPLPTGELFF.